One sample yielded the 18 T cell receptor beta chains listed below, sequenced in a study of blood T cell repertoires in COVID-19. TCRdb keeps only in-frame clones here, not all; method: immunoSEQ multiplex PCR. The profile covers roughly 60,000 clones, with around 86% appearing a single time and roughly 1.2% taken by the ten largest. Sequences were obtained from peripheral blood. The receptors come from a man aged 35-49 years with acute or convalescent COVID-19.

The chain uses TRBV21-1 and TRBJ1-3. TRBV21-1 is a documented pseudogene. The CDR3 loop spans 15 amino acids. The CDR3 DNA is TGTGCCAGCAGCAAACCTGAGGTGTGGGGAAACACCATATATTTT. It specifies CASSKPEVWGNTIYF.

This chain links TRBV11-3 with TRBJ1-4; D uncertain. The CDR3 is 17 amino acids. Trimming stripped 4 bases from V and 0 bases from J, with 15 bases between. Germline CDR1 is SGHNT and CDR2 is YENEEA. CDR3 nucleotides: TGTGCCAGCAGCTCCGGGATCCGAGATGCAACTAATGAAAAACTGTTTTTT. Its translation: CASSSGIRDATNEKLFF. The full variable domain, its missing parts supplied by reference TRBV11-3 and TRBJ1-4, is EAGVVQSPRYKIIEKKQPVAFWCNPISGHNTLYWYLQNLGQGPELLIRYENEEAVDDSQLPKDRFSAERLKGVDSTLKIQPAELGDSAVYLCASSSGIRDATNEKLFFGSGTQLSVL.

The chain carries TRBV24-1 and TRBJ1-2; the D is unclear. The germline V and J ends were trimmed by 5 bases and 5 bases, with 14 bases remaining between them. This CDR3 region has 14 residues. Germline V gives CDR1 KGHDR, CDR2 SFDVKD. CDR3 DNA: TGTGCCACCAGTGGTTCTGGTGCCACTTATGGCTACACCTTC. As protein: CATSGSGATYGYTF.

This sequence joins TRBV14 and TRBJ1-2; no clear D gene. With 2 bases removed from V and 1 base from J, the gap between germline ends came to 5 bases. This CDR3 contains 13 residues. Germline assignment: CDR1 SGHDN and CDR2 FVKESK. CDR3 in DNA: TGTGCCAGCAGCCAACGGTATAACTATGGCTACACCTTC. Translating gives CASSQRYNYGYTF.

The chain links TRBV11-2 to TRBJ2-3, with 9 bases fitting TRBD1. V shed 5 bases, J shed 3 bases, and the junction held 3 bases outside the gene matches. Germline CDR1 and CDR2: SGHAT and FQNNGV. This CDR3 spans 14 amino acids. The CDR3 DNA follows: TGTGCCAGCAGCGTACAGGGGGCAACAGATACGCAGTATTTT. Protein sequence: CASSVQGATDTQYF.

V and J are TRBV5-1 and TRBJ2-1, with D hard to call. CDR1 SGHRS and CDR2 YFSETQ come from the germline V gene. The CDR3 is made up of 13 amino acids. V was pared by 4 bases and J by 3 bases, with 8 bases between. The CDR3 sequence: CASSESSYNEQFF. The CDR3 coding sequence is TGCGCCAGCAGCGAATCTAGCTACAATGAGCAGTTCTTC. The full variable domain, with the rest looked up from reference TRBV5-1 and TRBJ2-1, is KAGVTQTPRYLIKTRGQQVTLSCSPISGHRSVSWYQQTPGQGLQFLFEYFSETQRNKGNFPGRFSGRQFSNSRSEMNVSTLELGDSALYLCASSESSYNEQFFGPGTRLTVL.

The J gene is TRBJ2-3, the V gene TRBV4-1, with D unresolved. The CDR3 loop spans 14 amino acids. The V gene lost 2 bases and the J gene lost 4 bases, with 10 bases spanning the gap. The V gene's germline CDR1 is MGHRA and CDR2 YSYEKL. This CDR3 is CASSQKVSADTQYF. DNA for the CDR3: TGCGCCAGCAGCCAAAAAGTCTCGGCAGATACGCAGTATTTT.

The chain recombines TRBV7-3 with TRBJ1-2; D uncertain. In germline, CDR1 is SGHTA, CDR2 FQGTGA. The CDR3 extends over 15 amino acids. V dropped 2 bases and J dropped 4 bases, with 14 bases sitting between them. Here the CDR3 DNA reads TGTGCCAGCAGCTTAGGCCCACCGGGATTCTATGGCTACACCTTC. As protein: CASSLGPPGFYGYTF. The variable domain in full, with the rest retrieved from reference TRBV7-3 and TRBJ1-2, is GAGVSQTPSNKVTEKGKYVELRCDPISGHTALYWYRQSLGQGPEFLIYFQGTGAADDSGLPNDRFFAVRPEGSVSTLKIQRTERGDSAVYLCASSLGPPGFYGYTFGSGTRLTVV.

The chain couples TRBV19 to TRBJ1-1, with D perhaps TRBD1 (5 bases). With 7 bases removed from V and 1 base from J, the gap between germline ends came to 10 bases. The CDR3 runs to 13 residues. CDR1 LNHDA and CDR2 SQIVND come from the germline V gene (reference sequence). The CDR3: CASKTTGNTEAFF. CDR3 coding DNA: TGTGCCAGTAAGACCACAGGGAACACTGAAGCTTTCTTT. Looking up the rest from reference TRBV19 and TRBJ1-1 gives the full variable domain: DGGITQSPKYLFRKEGQNVTLSCEQNLNHDAMYWYRQDPGQGLRLIYYSQIVNDFQKGDIAEGYSVSREKKESFPLTVTSAQKNPTAFYLCASKTTGNTEAFFGQGTRLTVV.

CDR3 sequence reads: CASRRTANQPQHF. CDR3 sequence (DNA): TGTGCCAGCCGTCGGACAGCGAATCAGCCCCAGCATTTT. The genes are TRBV27 and TRBJ1-5; maybe TRBD1 (6 bases). Germline loops: CDR1 MNHEY, CDR2 SMNVEV (reference sequence). The CDR3 has 13 residues. V lost 8 bases and J lost 4, with 12 bases in between.

This clone appeared once. CDR3 residues: CASSPGGTGENIQYF. The CDR3 nucleotides are TGCGCCAGCAGCCCCGGGGGGACAGGGGAAAACATTCAGTACTTC. The chain recombines TRBV4-1 with TRBJ2-4; TRBD1 agrees at 10 bases. V was clipped by 4 bases and J by 5 bases; unmatched bases: 5. The length of the CDR3 is 15 residues. Germline values: CDR1 MGHRA, CDR2 YSYEKL.

V and J are TRBV30 and TRBJ1-3, with TRBD1 matching over 11 bases. The CDR3 covers 15 residues. The germline CDR1 and CDR2 sequences are GTSNPN and SVGIG (reference sequence). Trimming took 2 bases from V and 4 from J; bases not matched to a gene: 4. The CDR3 DNA follows: TGTGCCTGGAGTACGGGACAGGGGGTCGGAAACACCATATATTTT. Protein product: CAWSTGQGVGNTIYF.

The rearrangement joins TRBV27 to TRBJ2-3, with TRBD2 identical over 11 bases. After removal of 7 bases from V and 1 base from J, the junction contained 4 bases not matched to a gene. Germline-derived CDR1 and CDR2 are MNHEY and SMNVEV (reference sequence). The CDR3 length is 15 residues. For the CDR3, the DNA is TGTGCCAGCACTAAACTAGCGGGGGGCACAGATACGCAGTATTTT. Its protein product is CASTKLAGGTDTQYF.

The rearrangement links TRBV18 to TRBJ1-2, with TRBD1 identical over 9 bases. Germline values: CDR1 KGHSH, CDR2 LQKENI. This CDR3 region has 15 residues. J was trimmed by 8 bases and V by 3 bases; bases with no gene match: 10. CDR3 residues: CASSPIRDRVNGYTF. CDR3 sequence (DNA): TGTGCCAGCTCACCGATCCGGGACAGGGTCAACGGCTACACCTTC.

This chain links TRBV2 with TRBJ2-3; no clear D gene. This CDR3 is built from 13 residues. Germline V lookup: CDR1 SNHLY, CDR2 FYNNEI. V was clipped by 1 base and J by 10 bases, with 12 bases between them. The CDR3 sequence is CASSEGDWAPQYF. The CDR3 bases are TGTGCCAGCAGTGAAGGTGATTGGGCGCCGCAGTATTTT.

The chain employs TRBV3-1 (or the pseudogene TRBV3-2) and TRBJ1-5; the match to TRBD1 covers 7 bases. The junction had 11 bases not matched to a gene; V was cut back by 1 base and J by 11 bases. CDR1 and CDR2 from the germline V gene are LGHDT and YNNKEL (reference sequence). This CDR3 is 15 amino acids long. This CDR3 is CASSQGQGSRGAQHF. For the CDR3, the DNA is TGTGCCAGCAGCCAAGGACAGGGTTCCCGGGGAGCCCAGCATTTT.

This chain joins TRBV30 and TRBJ2-2; D perhaps matches TRBD1 (6 bases). The V and J ends lost 1 base and 5 bases respectively, with 8 bases between them. The CDR3 has 13 amino acids. Germline-derived CDR1 and CDR2 are GTSNPN and SVGIG (reference sequence). CDR3 bases: TGTGCCTGGAGTGATCAGGGGACCGGGGAGCTGTTTTTT. It is translated as CAWSDQGTGELFF.

CDR3 sequence reads: CASSLSSGVNYGYTF. The CDR3 bases are TGCGCCAGCAGCCTCTCCTCGGGGGTTAACTATGGCTACACCTTC. V gene TRBV5-1 combines with J gene TRBJ1-2; D is perhaps TRBD1 (5 bases). The CDR3 runs to 15 residues. V was trimmed by 4 bases and J by 1 base, leaving 14 bases between them. CDR1 is SGHRS and CDR2 is YFSETQ in the germline V gene.